One sample yielded the 13 T cell receptor beta chains listed below, sequenced in a study of blood T cell repertoires in COVID-19. Measured with immunoSEQ multiplex PCR; TCRdb has only the in-frame clones, and not every one. The sample has nearly 300,000 clones, roughly 86% seen once; the top ten hold 2.5% to 3%. Sequencing input: PBMCs or T cells enriched from blood (not recorded which). These receptors all stem from a woman aged 50 to 60 who had been exposed to COVID-19.

This clone appeared a single time. The chain recombines TRBV7-6 with TRBJ2-1, with 9 bases lining up with TRBD1. The CDR3 loop spans 17 amino acids. Germline V gene sequence: CDR1 SGHVS, CDR2 FNYEAQ. The ends lost 5 bases at V and 8 bases at J; junction bases unmatched: 16. The CDR3 reads CASSIRGVTGGSDEQFF. The CDR3 nucleotides read TGTGCCAGCAGCATCAGAGGGGTGACAGGGGGTTCCGATGAGCAGTTCTTC.

The rearrangement links TRBV11-2 to TRBJ2-1; 9 bases are shared with TRBD2. V lost 3 bases, J lost 4 bases, and 1 base stayed unmatched. CDR1 is SGHAT and CDR2 is FQNNGV in the germline V gene. The length of the CDR3 is 14 residues. The CDR3 here is CASSFTSGYNEQFF. CDR3 DNA sequence: TGTGCCAGCAGCTTCACTAGCGGGTACAATGAGCAGTTCTTC. Together with reference TRBV11-2 and TRBJ2-1, the CDR3 gives the full variable domain: EAGVAQSPRYKIIEKRQSVAFWCNPISGHATLYWYQQILGQGPKLLIQFQNNGVVDDSQLPKDRFSAERLKGVDSTLKIQPAKLEDSAVYLCASSFTSGYNEQFFGPGTRLTVL.

This clone was seen a few times. The chain carries TRBV27 and TRBJ1-3; 7 bases agree with TRBD1. This CDR3 spans 15 amino acids. The germline V gene encodes CDR1 MNHEY and CDR2 SMNVEV (reference sequence). After removal of 6 bases from V and 3 bases from J, the junction contained 8 bases not matched to a gene. CDR3 in amino acids: CASRPTGRFGNTIYF. The CDR3 bases are TGTGCCAGCAGACCGACAGGGCGATTTGGAAACACCATATATTTT.

The J gene is TRBJ2-3, the V gene TRBV11-2; D is unclear. The CDR3 length is 12 residues. V gave up 3 bases and J gave up 6 bases, with 7 bases separating them. The germline V gene encodes CDR1 SGHAT and CDR2 FQNNGV. Here the CDR3 reads CASSFPTDTQYF. The CDR3 DNA reads TGTGCCAGCAGCTTTCCTACCGATACGCAGTATTTT.

This clone was seen only a few times. This chain links TRBV4-1 with TRBJ2-7, with 11 positions matching TRBD1. V lost 1 base to trimming and J lost 3 bases; unmatched junction nucleotides: 5. Germline V gene sequence: CDR1 MGHRA, CDR2 YSYEKL. The CDR3 runs to 16 residues. In DNA form, the CDR3 reads TGCGCCAGCAGCCAAGCCGCCGGGACAGGGGGCTACGAGCAGTACTTC. Translation gives CASSQAAGTGGYEQYF.

The chain uses TRBV3-1 (or the pseudogene TRBV3-2) and TRBJ2-1; weak D call: TRBD2 (5 bases). The CDR3 has 17 residues. The V and J ends lost 0 bases and 9 bases respectively, with 21 bases between them. CDR1 is LGHDT and CDR2 is YNNKEL in the germline V gene (reference sequence). The CDR3 spells CASSQELSGIPSSEQFF. The DNA of the CDR3 is TGTGCCAGCAGCCAAGAATTATCCGGGATTCCCTCGAGTGAGCAGTTCTTC.

J is TRBJ2-7 and V is TRBV11-1; a weak D match, TRBD1 (5 bases). This CDR3 region has 13 residues. Germline values: CDR1 SGHAT, CDR2 FQDESV (reference sequence). V was clipped by 5 bases and J by 3 bases, with 11 bases between them. CDR3 sequence reads: CASSTMTDYEQYF. In nucleotides, the CDR3 is TGTGCCAGCAGCACGATGACAGACTACGAGCAGTACTTC.

V gene TRBV19 combines with J gene TRBJ2-1; 10 nucleotides match TRBD1. V lost 9 bases to trimming and J lost 9 bases; unmatched junction nucleotides: 5. The CDR3 spans 12 residues. CDR1 LNHDA and CDR2 SQIVND come from the germline V gene (reference sequence). The CDR3 nucleotides are TGTGCCAGCGACAGGGGGCCAGGTGAGCAGTTCTTC. It is translated as CASDRGPGEQFF.

The chain links TRBV29-1 to TRBJ1-2; 11 bases match TRBD1. Germline loops: CDR1 SQVTM, CDR2 ANQGSEA. Trimming took 6 bases from V and 6 from J; bases not matched to a gene: 3. This CDR3 spans 12 amino acids. The CDR3 region has the DNA TGCAGCGTCCGGACAGGGGGCGATGGCTACACCTTC. It specifies CSVRTGGDGYTF.

The V call is TRBV30, the J call TRBJ1-5; D remains ambiguous. The CDR3 has 16 residues. CDR1 and CDR2 (germline): GTSNPN, SVGIG (reference sequence). The ends were cut back, 0 bases at V and 0 bases at J, with 12 bases in the middle. CDR3: CAWSVGDDPSNQPQHF. The CDR3 DNA reads TGTGCCTGGAGTGTAGGAGACGACCCTAGCAATCAGCCCCAGCATTTT.

The chain joins TRBV15 to TRBJ1-3; a weak D match, TRBD1 (6 bases). Germline assignment: CDR1 LNHNV and CDR2 YYDKDF (reference sequence). Trimming removed 0 bases at V and 3 bases at J, with 12 bases between. The CDR3 consists of 16 residues. The CDR3 here is CATSRDRGVIGNTIYF. The CDR3 DNA is TGTGCCACCAGCAGAGACAGGGGAGTAATTGGAAACACCATATATTTT.

The V and J genes are TRBV1 and TRBJ2-1; the D call of TRBD2 is as the table states it, not checked on the DNA. TRBV1 is termed a pseudogene. CDR3 length equals 16 residues. The CDR3 loop is CTSSSNVGSSYNEQFF. The CDR3 DNA reads as TGCACCAGCAGTTCCAACGTGGGGAGCTCCTACAATGAGCAGTTCTTC.

V gene TRBV2 combines with J gene TRBJ2-3; weak D call: TRBD1 (6 bases). Trimming stripped 7 bases from V and 2 bases from J, with 10 bases between. Germline CDR1 SNHLY, CDR2 FYNNEI. This CDR3 has 13 residues. CDR3 residues: CASTPGVTDTQYF. CDR3 DNA: TGTGCCAGCACCCCAGGGGTCACAGATACGCAGTATTTT.